This is a list of T cell receptor beta chains from one sample in a study of CD8+ T cells in alopecia areata. Method: immunoSEQ multiplex PCR; TCRdb's copy keeps in-frame clones and lacks some. The sample yields hundreds of thousands of clones, around two fifths seen once. Source: CD4+ T cells sorted from blood, taken at approximately week 30, from a patient treated with tofacitinib. The receptor source for this set is a human donor with alopecia areata. CDR3s include the opening cysteine and the closing phenylalanine or tryptophan. A D gene is named only where the DNA matches it firmly. Expanded clones get a size class; other rows say once, few or many, or leave the size out.

j_call | d_call | clone_size | v_call | cdr3_nt | cdr3_aa
TRBJ2-1 | - | - | TRBV18 | TGTGCCAGCTCAGACATGCTTGGCTCCTACAATGAGCAGTTCTTC | CASSDMLGSYNEQFF
TRBJ2-6 | - | - | TRBV7-8 | TGTGCCAGCAGCTTACTTTACTCTGGGGCCAACGTCCTGACTTTC | CASSLLYSGANVLTF
TRBJ1-5 | - | - | TRBV10-3 | TGTGCCATCAGTGAGAGGTCAGGCAATCAGCCCCAGCATTTT | CAISERSGNQPQHF
TRBJ2-2 | TRBD1 | - | TRBV5-1 | TGCGCCAGCAGCACCGGGACAGGGGGAACCGGGGAGCTGTTTTTT | CASSTGTGGTGELFF
TRBJ2-1 | - | few | TRBV29-1 | TGCAGCGTTGAAGTCAACCACGGACCTATTTACAATGAGCAGTTCTTC | CSVEVNHGPIYNEQFF
TRBJ2-2 | - | few | TRBV6-1 | TGTGCCAGCCTCTTACAGGGCTCGAACACCGGGGAGCTGTTTTTT | CASLLQGSNTGELFF
TRBJ2-7 | - | - | TRBV5-1 | TGCGCCAGCACTCCTGGTGGGGGTTACGAGCAGTACTTC | CASTPGGGYEQYF
TRBJ1-5 | - | - | TRBV30 | TGTGCCTGGAGCGTTGGGACGACCAACAATCAGCCCCAGCATTTT | CAWSVGTTNNQPQHF
TRBJ2-7 | - | few | TRBV5-1 | TGCGCCAGCAGCTTGGCCCGGGGCTACTACGAGCAGTACTTC | CASSLARGYYEQYF
TRBJ2-7 | TRBD1 | - | TRBV30 | TGTGCCTGGAGATACGGGACAGGACCCTACGAGCAGTACTTC | CAWRYGTGPYEQYF
TRBJ1-1 | TRBD1 | - | TRBV2 | TGTGCCAGCAGTCCGGACAGGGATAGCCTAGCTTTCTTT | CASSPDRDSLAFF
TRBJ2-7 | - | once | TRBV30 | TGTGCCTGGAGTGCCCTAACCTCGGAGCAGTACTTC | CAWSALTSEQYF
TRBJ2-3 | TRBD1 | - | TRBV15 | TGTGCCACCAGCAGAGGTGGGACAGGGAGTGCAGATACGCAGTATTTT | CATSRGGTGSADTQYF
TRBJ2-6 | TRBD1 | few | TRBV10-3 | TGTGCCATCAGGCCGTCGACAGGGACTGGGGCCAACGTCCTGACTTTC | CAIRPSTGTGANVLTF
TRBJ2-3 | - | few | TRBV4-2 | TGTGCCAGCAGCCAAGAGGCCAGCGGCACAGATACGCAGTATTTT | CASSQEASGTDTQYF
TRBJ2-1 | - | few | TRBV19 | TGTGCCAGTAGCATTAGGAGGCTGTTGTTCTTC | CASSIRRLLFF
TRBJ2-1 | - | - | TRBV6-5 | TGTGCCAGCAGTTTTAGCGGAGCCTCCTACAATGAGCAGTTCTTC | CASSFSGASYNEQFF
TRBJ2-3 | TRBD1 | few | TRBV2 | TGTGCCAGCGGCCGGGACAGGGGGATCCTAACAGATACGCAGTATTTT | CASGRDRGILTDTQYF
TRBJ1-5 | - | few | TRBV5-5 | TGTGCCTCCCAGGGAATCAATCAGCCCCAGCATTTT | CASQGINQPQHF
TRBJ2-5 | TRBD1 | few | TRBV30 | TGTGCCTGGAGTGTACCAGGGGGCTGGAAGACCCAGTACTTC | CAWSVPGGWKTQYF
TRBJ2-2 | - | - | TRBV30 | TGTGCCTGGAGTCCAGGGTTTGGCGGGGAGCTGTTTTTT | CAWSPGFGGELFF
TRBJ2-7 | - | - | TRBV29-1 | TGCAGCGTTGAAGGTGGCAGGGCCTACGAGCAGTACTTC | CSVEGGRAYEQYF
TRBJ1-2 | - | - | TRBV6-5 | TGTGCCAGCAGTTTCGCGGGCTATGGCTACACCTTC | CASSFAGYGYTF
TRBJ1-2 | - | - | TRBV18 | TGTGCCAGCTCACCGGCGGCAGGGAGTTATGGCTACACCTTC | CASSPAAGSYGYTF
TRBJ2-4 | - | few | TRBV18 | TGTGCCAGCTCACCAGGGGGCCAAAACATTCAGTACTTC | CASSPGGQNIQYF
TRBJ1-3 | - | many | TRBV7-9 | TGTGCCAGCAGCTTGGGGGAGTCGATCGGAAACACCATATATTTT | CASSLGESIGNTIYF
TRBJ2-7 | TRBD1 | - | TRBV6-5 | TGTGCCAGCAGCTCTACCGGGACAGGGGTCTACGAGCAGTACTTC | CASSSTGTGVYEQYF
TRBJ2-1 | TRBD2 | - | TRBV2 | TGTGCCAGCAGCGTACTAGCGAACAATGAGCAGTTCTTC | CASSVLANNEQFF
TRBJ1-2 | TRBD1 | - | TRBV7-9 | TGTGCCAGCAGCCCAGGACAGGTTTATGGCTACACCTTC | CASSPGQVYGYTF
TRBJ1-1 | - | many | TRBV5-1 | TGCGCCAGCAGCTCGAGCCCGACAGTGAACACTGAAGCTTTCTTT | CASSSSPTVNTEAFF
TRBJ2-1 | - | few | TRBV6-5 | TGTGCCAGCAGTCCGGGACCTGGTGAGCAGTTCTTC | CASSPGPGEQFF
TRBJ2-5 | - | - | TRBV27 | TGTGCCAGCAGTTTCATCAGGGGATGGGAAGAGACCCAGTACTTC | CASSFIRGWEETQYF
TRBJ1-2 | - | - | TRBV25-1 | TGTGCCAGCAGTGACAGGGTGAGCTATGGCTACACCTTC | CASSDRVSYGYTF
TRBJ1-1 | TRBD1 | - | TRBV19 | TGTGCCAGTAGTAGAAGAGGGGGCGCGATGAACACTGAAGCTTTCTTT | CASSRRGGAMNTEAFF
TRBJ1-5 | - | - | TRBV6-5 | TGTGCCAGCAGTTACACCCAGGGTGAAAAGCCCCAGCATTTT | CASSYTQGEKPQHF
TRBJ2-1 | - | few | TRBV29-1 | TGCAGCGCCGGGAAAACCGATGAGCAGTTCTTC | CSAGKTDEQFF
TRBJ2-5 | TRBD2 | many | TRBV7-9 | TGTGCCAGCAGCCTCGGTGAAGTTAGCGGGGGTAGGGGAGAGACCCAGTACTTC | CASSLGEVSGGRGETQYF
TRBJ2-5 | TRBD2 | - | TRBV18 | TGTGCCAGCTCACCACCGGGGATAGCGGGAGCGGGAGAGACCCAGTACTTC | CASSPPGIAGAGETQYF
TRBJ1-2 | - | - | TRBV4-2 | TGTGCCAGCAGCCAAGACTTGGATGCGCGGGACTATGGCTACACCTTC | CASSQDLDARDYGYTF
TRBJ1-1 | - | - | TRBV18 | TGTGCCAGCTCACCACCGCAGGCATCGAACACTGAAGCTTTCTTT | CASSPPQASNTEAFF
TRBJ2-7 | TRBD2 | - | TRBV27 | TGTGCCAGCAGTTCGCCGGGACTAGCGGGCGAGCAGTACTTC | CASSSPGLAGEQYF
TRBJ1-2 | - | few | TRBV7-9 | TGTGCCAGCACCATATCTGCCTATGGCTACACCTTC | CASTISAYGYTF
TRBJ1-1 | - | few | TRBV11-3 | TGTGCCAGCAGCTTAGGGGTAATACAGAACACTGAAGCTTTCTTT | CASSLGVIQNTEAFF
TRBJ1-5 | - | few | TRBV7-9 | TGTGCCAGCAGCTTCAGTAATCAGCCCCAGCATTTT | CASSFSNQPQHF
TRBJ2-4 | TRBD1 | few | TRBV5-1 | TGCGCCAGCAGATGGTCCGACAGGGGGATCATTCAGTACTTC | CASRWSDRGIIQYF
TRBJ1-1 | - | - | TRBV19 | TGTGCCAGTAGTGCGACAGCACGAAACCGTGAAGCTTTCTTT | CASSATARNREAFF
TRBJ1-5 | - | few | TRBV27 | TGTGCCAGCAGCATGGGACGAAATCAGCCCCAGCATTTT | CASSMGRNQPQHF
TRBJ2-3 | - | - | TRBV2 | TGTGCCAGCACTCGGGACTTTTCTAGCACAGATACGCAGTATTTT | CASTRDFSSTDTQYF
TRBJ1-1 | - | - | TRBV30 | TGTGCCTGGAGTGTACTGCCCCGGAACACTGAAGCTTTCTTT | CAWSVLPRNTEAFF
TRBJ1-2 | TRBD1 | - | TRBV29-1 | TGCAGCGTGTCTCAGGGGGCTGGGAGTGGCTACACCTTC | CSVSQGAGSGYTF